The 25 T cell receptor beta chains reported below all come from one sample, sequenced in a study of shared clonotypes between healthy human individuals. Positively selected for CCR7, the CD45RO-negative cells used as naive CD8 cells excluded terminally differentiated effector memory CD45RA+ cells. Profiling relied on immunoSEQ multiplex PCR, and the TCRdb table lists in-frame clones only, not all of them. The sample shows fewer than 850,000 clones, 96% of them seen only once. Source material: naive CD8+ T cells sorted from blood. The receptors originated from a young man in good health.

This clone has just one count. The genes are TRBV7-2 and TRBJ1-3; D is uncertain. V lost 2 bases to trimming and J lost 2 bases, with 10 bases between them. Looked up from germline, CDR1 is SGHTA and CDR2 is FQGNSA. There are 15 residues in the CDR3. CDR3: CASSLHLATGNTIYF. In DNA, the CDR3 is TGTGCCAGCAGCTTACACCTTGCGACTGGAAACACCATATATTTT.

This rearrangement joins TRBV13 to TRBJ1-5, with D perhaps TRBD1 (5 bases). V was trimmed by 3 bases and J by 3 bases, leaving 15 bases between them. Germline lookup yields CDR1 PRHDT and CDR2 FYEKMQ (reference sequence). The CDR3 loop spans 16 amino acids. This chain's CDR3 is CASSLGEQGNNQPQHF. The CDR3 coding sequence is TGTGCCAGCAGCTTGGGGGAGCAGGGAAACAATCAGCCCCAGCATTTT.

The chain carries TRBV4-1 and TRBJ2-7, with D possibly being TRBD1 (5 bases). The germline V gene encodes CDR1 MGHRA and CDR2 YSYEKL. Trimming pared 0 bases from V and 4 bases from J, leaving 13 bases between. The CDR3 is made up of 15 amino acids. CDR3 sequence (DNA): TGCGCCAGCAGCCAAGAACCCGCTAGGGGATACGAGCAGTACTTC. Protein sequence: CASSQEPARGYEQYF.

This rearrangement joins TRBV11-2 to TRBJ2-7; D gene uncertain. The CDR3 covers 13 residues. V lost 2 bases to trimming and J lost 3 bases, with 8 bases between them. In germline, CDR1 is SGHAT, CDR2 FQNNGV. The CDR3 is CASSLLQVYEQYF. The DNA for the CDR3 is TGTGCCAGCAGCTTACTGCAGGTCTACGAGCAGTACTTC.

The chain carries TRBV27 and TRBJ1-4; a possible D gene is TRBD1 (5 bases). Between the trimmed V and J ends, which lost 4 bases and 4 bases, there was a span of 13 bases. Germline lookup yields CDR1 MNHEY and CDR2 SMNVEV (reference sequence). The CDR3 sequence is 15 residues long. The CDR3 reads CASSSLEGLNEKLFF. The CDR3 coding sequence is TGTGCCAGCAGTTCCCTTGAGGGGCTTAATGAAAAACTGTTTTTT.

The chain links TRBV5-6 to TRBJ1-3, with a tentative D call TRBD1 (6 bases). Germline values: CDR1 SGHDT, CDR2 YYEEEE. V lost 7 bases, J lost 4 bases, and 12 bases lay in between. The CDR3 is made up of 13 amino acids. CDR3: CASGTGSGNTIYF. The CDR3 coding sequence is TGTGCCAGCGGCACAGGGTCGGGAAACACCATATATTTT.

This chain joins TRBV25-1 and TRBJ2-5; 8 bases match TRBD1. Trimming cost V 1 base and J 12 bases; bases outside gene matches: 22. CDR1 is MGHDK, CDR2 SYGVNS, per germline. This CDR3 region has 18 residues. As DNA, the CDR3 is TGTGCCAGCAGTGAATTGGTCCGGGACAGGTGTGCAGGGAGTTCGGAGTACTTC. Encoded protein: CASSELVRDRCAGSSEYF.

As concerns this clone: Other DNA sequences of this sample code for an identical CDR3. V usage is TRBV7-9 and J usage is TRBJ2-3; D gene uncertain. V lost 5 bases, J lost 2 bases, and 8 bases lay in between. The CDR3 runs 13 residues. Germline-derived CDR1 and CDR2 are SEHNR and FQNEAQ (reference sequence). Here the CDR3 DNA reads TGTGCCAGCAGCCTTACTATCACAGATACGCAGTATTTT. Translated, it gives CASSLTITDTQYF. Supplemented by reference TRBV7-9 and TRBJ2-3, the full variable domain reads DTGVSQNPRHKITKRGQNVTFRCDPISEHNRLYWYRQTLGQGPEFLTYFQNEAQLEKSRLLSDRFSAERPKGSFSTLEIQRTEQGDSAMYLCASSLTITDTQYFGPGTRLTVL.

The chain uses TRBV30 and TRBJ2-7; no clear D gene. The CDR3 consists of 11 residues. The V end lost 4 bases, the J end lost 2 bases, and 6 bases lay between the germline ends. Germline V lookup: CDR1 GTSNPN, CDR2 SVGIG (reference sequence). CDR3 DNA sequence: TGTGCCTGGACAGGAACCTACGAGCAGTACTTC. Protein: CAWTGTYEQYF. Full variable domain (remainder filled in from reference TRBV30 and TRBJ2-7): SQTIHQWPATLVQPVGSPLSLECTVEGTSNPNLYWYRQAAGRGLQLLFYSVGIGQISSEVPQNLSASRPQDRQFILSSKKLLLSDSGFYLCAWTGTYEQYFGPGTRLTVT.

The chain recombines TRBV5-1 with TRBJ2-5; TRBD1 might be the D (6 bases). The V and J ends lost 0 bases and 3 bases respectively, with 15 bases between them. The CDR3 runs to 16 residues. The germline gives CDR1 SGHRS, CDR2 YFSETQ. This CDR3 reads CASSLAFGRGEETQYF. The CDR3 nucleotides read TGCGCCAGCAGCTTGGCATTCGGCAGGGGTGAAGAGACCCAGTACTTC.

The rearrangement uses TRBV7-2 and TRBJ2-1; 13 bases are a match to TRBD2. CDR3 length: 16 amino acids. V lost 4 bases, J lost 5 bases, and 5 bases stayed unmatched. The germline V gene has CDR1 SGHTA and CDR2 FQGNSA. CDR3 nucleotides: TGTGCCAGCAGCTCGCTGACTAGCGGGAGGCACAATGAGCAGTTCTTC. Translating it yields CASSSLTSGRHNEQFF.

The chain employs TRBV11-2 and TRBJ2-5; D gene uncertain. Per germline, CDR1 SGHAT and CDR2 FQNNGV. Trimming stripped 4 bases from V and 1 base from J, with 10 bases between. The CDR3 has 14 residues. The CDR3 DNA sequence: TGTGCCAGCAGCTCTCTAGAGCTCCAAGAGACCCAGTACTTC. Protein: CASSSLELQETQYF.

The V gene is TRBV5-6, the J gene TRBJ2-7, with D tentatively TRBD1 (5 bases). The CDR3 contains 13 residues. The V and J ends lost 0 bases and 1 base respectively, with 5 bases between them. Germline V CDR1 and CDR2: SGHDT, YYEEEE. In DNA form, the CDR3 reads TGTGCCAGCAGCTTGGACAGGTCCTACGAGCAGTACTTC. It encodes CASSLDRSYEQYF.

This chain links TRBV7-9 with TRBJ1-2; maybe TRBD1 (6 bases). The germline V gene encodes CDR1 SEHNR and CDR2 FQNEAQ (reference sequence). Between the trimmed V and J ends, which lost 5 bases and 4 bases, there was a span of 23 bases. The CDR3 has 17 amino acids. The CDR3 loop is CASSDGEEGGFVYGYTF. CDR3 in DNA: TGTGCCAGCAGCGACGGCGAGGAGGGGGGCTTTGTCTATGGCTACACCTTC.

The V call is TRBV7-9, the J call TRBJ2-1, with TRBD2 identical over 7 bases. The CDR3 spans 16 residues. From germline, CDR1 is SEHNR and CDR2 FQNEAQ (reference sequence). V trimming: 7 bases; J trimming: 0 bases; junction bases outside the gene matches: 9. In nucleotides, the CDR3 is TGTGCCAGCAAGGAAGGGCGGGAGCTCTCCTACAATGAGCAGTTCTTC. As protein: CASKEGRELSYNEQFF.

The chain uses TRBV20-1 and TRBJ1-1; D unclear. This CDR3 has 8 amino acids. Germline V CDR1 and CDR2: DFQATT, SNEGSKA (reference sequence). V lost 6 bases to trimming and J lost 7 bases, with 3 bases between them. In nucleotides, the CDR3 is TGCAGTGCCCATGAAGCTTTCTTT. Protein sequence: CSAHEAFF.

V and J are TRBV10-3 and TRBJ1-2, with no clear D. This CDR3 has 16 amino acids. Germline CDR1 reads ENHRY; CDR2 reads SYGVKD. V lost 0 bases to trimming and J lost 4 bases, with 15 bases between them. CDR3 sequence (DNA): TGTGCCATCAGTGAGTCCGGGGTTTCCCCTACCTATGGCTACACCTTC. It specifies CAISESGVSPTYGYTF.

In this sample, this clone turned up many times. The V gene is TRBV6-1, the J gene TRBJ2-1; the match to TRBD1 covers 7 bases. Per the germline V gene, CDR1 is MNHNS and CDR2 is SASEGT. V lost 0 bases to trimming and J lost 1 base; unmatched junction nucleotides: 3. CDR3 length: 16 residues. CDR3 residues: CASSEAGQKSYNEQFF. CDR3 nucleotide sequence: TGTGCCAGCAGTGAAGCGGGACAGAAGTCCTACAATGAGCAGTTCTTC.

Worth noting for this clone: The same CDR3 also results from other DNA sequences found in this sample. This chain joins TRBV29-1 and TRBJ1-2, with D unclear. The CDR3 sequence is 13 residues long. Germline values: CDR1 SQVTM, CDR2 ANQGSEA. Trimming stripped 1 base from V and 0 bases from J, with 6 bases between. The chain's CDR3 is CSVEGRANYGYTF. The CDR3, as DNA: TGCAGCGTTGAAGGCCGAGCTAACTATGGCTACACCTTC.

This clone was seen a single time. V is TRBV14 and J is TRBJ2-7, with D possibly TRBD2 on 5 matching bases. Germline CDR1 reads SGHDN; CDR2 reads FVKESK. There are 18 residues in the CDR3. Trimming shortened V by 2 bases and J by 7 bases, and 27 bases separated the two germline ends. CDR3 sequence (DNA): TGTGCCAGCAGCCAAATGACGGGCTCGACTGGCGCAAGGAGGGAGCAGTACTTC. This translates into CASSQMTGSTGARREQYF. Supplemented by reference TRBV14 and TRBJ2-7, the full variable domain reads EAGVTQFPSHSVIEKGQTVTLRCDPISGHDNLYWYRRVMGKEIKFLLHFVKESKQDESGMPNNRFLAERTGGTYSTLKVQPAELEDSGVYFCASSQMTGSTGARREQYFGPGTRLTVT.

This rearrangement joins TRBV25-1 to TRBJ2-1; a possible D gene is TRBD1 (7 bases). Trimming stripped 5 bases from V and 3 bases from J, with 11 bases between. Per germline, CDR1 MGHDK and CDR2 SYGVNS. CDR3 length: 14 residues. The CDR3, as DNA: TGTGCCAGCAGTCCAGGGGGGCACTACAATGAGCAGTTCTTC. This codes for CASSPGGHYNEQFF.

The genes are TRBV2 and TRBJ1-1; TRBD1 matches 8 bases. Germline lookup yields CDR1 SNHLY and CDR2 FYNNEI. With 6 bases clipped from V and 1 base from J, the junction kept 7 bases outside the gene matches. The CDR3 runs to 15 residues. The CDR3 bases are TGTGCCAGCAGCAACCCGGGACAGGAGAACACTGAAGCTTTCTTT. This translates into CASSNPGQENTEAFF.

The chain links TRBV19 to TRBJ1-1, with a possible D match to TRBD1 (5 bases). Trimming took 4 bases from V and 7 from J, leaving 19 bases between them. CDR1 is LNHDA, CDR2 SQIVND, per germline (reference sequence). The CDR3 spans 15 residues. The CDR3 reads CASSSNRRGPSEAFF. The DNA of the CDR3 is TGTGCCAGTAGTAGCAACAGGAGAGGGCCCAGTGAAGCTTTCTTT.

The chain combines TRBV28 with TRBJ2-2; a possible D gene is TRBD2 (6 bases). Trimming removed 4 bases from V and 6 bases from J, with 15 bases in between. The CDR3 consists of 15 residues. Per the germline V gene, CDR1 is MDHEN and CDR2 is SYDVKM. Written as DNA, the CDR3 is TGTGCCAGCAGTTCCCCCGATGGACTATCCGGGGAGCTGTTTTTT. Its translation: CASSSPDGLSGELFF. Drawing the rest from reference TRBV28 and TRBJ2-2, the complete variable domain is DVKVTQSSRYLVKRTGEKVFLECVQDMDHENMFWYRQDPGLGLRLIYFSYDVKMKEKGDIPEGYSVSREKKERFSLILESASTNQTSMYLCASSSPDGLSGELFFGEGSRLTVL.

Only a few counts were recorded for this clone. The chain is built from TRBV6-1 and TRBJ2-2; no firm D call. CDR1 MNHNS and CDR2 SASEGT come from the germline V gene. The CDR3 contains 14 residues. V lost 6 bases and J lost 0, with 8 bases in between. The CDR3 protein is CASRRSPNTGELFF. In DNA form, the CDR3 reads TGTGCCAGCAGACGAAGCCCGAACACCGGGGAGCTGTTTTTT.